The clone carrying this TCR beta chain was detected a few times. This sample is part of a study of blood T cell repertoires in COVID-19. Study as a whole: The analysed material was cDNA or gDNA that came from T cells, B-cell-depleted T cells, or PBMCs.

Original processing methods: Reference gene primer amplification gave nucleated cell count estimates. Clones were read by immunoSEQ multiplex PCR, and TCRdb kept only the in-frame ones, dropping some. V and J calls and clone size come straight from that table; D and trimming were deduced from the DNA. The sample yields 200,000 to 300,000 clones, 86% seen once. V dropped 8 bases and J dropped 4 bases, with 11 bases sitting between them. Germline V CDR1 and CDR2: ENHRY, SYGVKD. This CDR3 comprises 12 residues. The sample was peripheral blood. The sequence derives from a man older than 75 with acute or convalescent COVID-19. The chain is built from TRBV10-3 and TRBJ1-2; D unresolved. CDR3 DNA: TGTGCCATCGGGAGCACCGCCTATGGCTACACCTTC. Its protein product is CAIGSTAYGYTF.